This record concerns one TCR beta chain sequence. This clonotype has ten or more counts. Its binding antigen is unknown. No qualities accompany the bases; no much larger clone lies one base away. To prepare the library, PCR was applied. The instrument was an Illumina HiSeq 2500. TCR library preparation used molecular barcoding, with unique molecular identifiers applied to normalize quantification of the TCRbeta repertoire. The public reads were run again by TCRdb, first through fastp at Q25 and then through MiXCR, and only productive beta chains were kept. Entries that share a CDR3 protein sequence are merged under the most common genes and DNA. This sample gives about 50,000 distinct CDR3 sequences in total; more than 5% of them show up just once. The top ten constitute about 30% of the sample. This sample is part of a study of T-cell reconstitution after alpha-beta-depleted transplantation in children (TCRdb year 2016). Some background on the complete study: Using TCR repertoire profiling, the study followed T-cell immune reconstitution in a quantitative way in children after TCRalphabeta/CD19-depleted allogeneic hematopoietic cell transplantation. Overall study outcomes, separate from this receptor: In some patients, the high TCRbeta diversity seen at day 60 was put down to recipient T cells and intrathymic progenitors that had survived conditioning. The apparently early recovery of alphabetaT-cell counts about two months after transplant reportedly depended on only several hundred rapidly expanded clones that came from non-depleted graft cells. Hyperexpanded clone frequencies declined over subsequent months; after one year, T-cell counts and TCRbeta diversity were mostly attributed to newly produced T cells.

Including cysteine and phenylalanine, the CDR3 has 16 amino acids. The retained sequence is limited to the CDR3, 48 bases, with the frame set at the first base. From a lookup of the germline V gene, CDR1 and CDR2 are MNHEY and SVGEGT. Relative to germline, V is missing 3 bases and J is missing 8 bases, with 8 bases of the junction outside any gene match. The time point label, as the study defines it: day 60 (about 2 months) after transplantation. The treatment or condition tag for this specimen amounts to: allogeneic hematopoietic cell transplantation with graft depleted of TCRalphabeta T cells and CD19 B cells. TCRalphabeta/CD19-depleted allogeneic hematopoietic cell grafts were given to the transplant recipients, all of whom were children.

The receptor's source is a female patient aged 2-9 years who had a stem cell transplant for aplastic anemia, so the T cells may come from the graft donor. The source was PBMCs, mostly from graft donor cells, collected 60 days after TCRalphabeta/CD19-depleted stem cell transplant. Here the chain combines TRBV6-2 or TRBV6-3 and TRBJ2-1, and 12 bases in between align with TRBD2. The DNA sequence is as follows: TGTGCCAGCAGTTATTACCTAGCGGGAGGGATGGATGAGCAGTTCTTC. This codes for CASSYYLAGGMDEQFF.